This T cell receptor beta chain comes out of a study of cytomegalovirus exposure and HLA in healthy donors. The PCR made use of 60 Vbeta and 13 Jbeta primers. Repertoires were generated with immunoSEQ multiplex PCR, while TCRdb's copy carries only in-frame clones and drops some. In the table there are more than 70,000 clones, over 70% of which are singletons. With 8 bases removed from V and 8 bases from J, the gap between germline ends came to 11 bases. The CDR3 has 11 amino acids. Germline V gives CDR1 MNHEY, CDR2 SMNVEV (reference sequence). The specimen sequenced was PBMCs. The sequence derives from a boy aged 5-17 years in good health and CMV-seronegative. The chain carries TRBV27 and TRBJ2-3, with D possibly being TRBD2 (6 bases). The CDR3 protein is CASSQAGTQYF. CDR3 nucleotide sequence: TGTGCCAGCTCTCAAGCGGGTACGCAGTATTTT.